This is a list of T cell receptor beta chains from one sample in a study of blood T cell repertoires in COVID-19. Repertoires were generated with immunoSEQ multiplex PCR, while TCRdb's copy carries only in-frame clones and drops some. Of about 53,000 clones in the sample, roughly three quarters are singletons; the top ten hold 15%. Material: peripheral blood. Receptors originate from a human donor with active or convalescent COVID-19. The donor label of this sample is uncertain. CDR3s include the opening cysteine and the closing phenylalanine or tryptophan. The order of the fields is J gene, D gene, clone size, V gene, CDR3 protein, CDR3 DNA. The D gene is left open where the match is weak. Only some rows state a clone size, as once, few, many or a class for expanded clones.

j_gene: TRBJ2-5; d_gene: TRBD2; abundance: NA; v_gene: TRBV4-1; CDR3aa: CASSQEVELAGEETQYF; CDR3nt: TGCGCCAGCAGTCAAGAAGTGGAGCTAGCGGGAGAAGAGACCCAGTACTTC
j_gene: TRBJ2-3; d_gene: TRBD2; abundance: NA; v_gene: TRBV11-1; CDR3aa: CASSLVLAGGTQYF; CDR3nt: TGTGCCAGCAGCTTAGTGTTAGCGGGAGGTACGCAGTATTTT
j_gene: TRBJ2-1; d_gene: TRBD2; abundance: NA; v_gene: TRBV6-2/TRBV6-3; CDR3aa: CASSYSSGTRLSYNEQFF; CDR3nt: TGTGCCAGCAGTTACAGTTCTGGGACTAGACTCTCCTACAATGAGCAGTTCTTC
j_gene: TRBJ2-3; d_gene: NA; abundance: once; v_gene: TRBV7-9; CDR3aa: CASSFRTSTDTQYF; CDR3nt: TGTGCCAGCAGTTTCAGGACTAGCACAGATACGCAGTATTTT
j_gene: TRBJ2-6; d_gene: NA; abundance: NA; v_gene: TRBV10-1; CDR3aa: CASSNSGAGANVLTF; CDR3nt: TGCGCCAGCTCAAATTCAGGGGCCGGGGCCAACGTCCTGACTTTC
j_gene: TRBJ1-2; d_gene: NA; abundance: NA; v_gene: TRBV28; CDR3aa: CASSSGLNYGYTF; CDR3nt: TGTGCCAGCAGTTCTGGACTGAACTATGGCTACACCTTC
j_gene: TRBJ1-2; d_gene: TRBD1; abundance: few; v_gene: TRBV29-1; CDR3aa: CSADDRGNGYTF; CDR3nt: TGCAGCGCCGACGACAGGGGAAATGGCTACACCTTC
j_gene: TRBJ2-7; d_gene: TRBD1; abundance: NA; v_gene: TRBV30; CDR3aa: CAWKGTGVSYEQYF; CDR3nt: TGTGCCTGGAAAGGGACAGGAGTTTCCTACGAGCAGTACTTC
j_gene: TRBJ2-4; d_gene: NA; abundance: once; v_gene: TRBV19; CDR3aa: CASTLGGDSKNIQYF; CDR3nt: TGTGCCAGTACCCTCGGGGGGGACAGCAAAAACATTCAGTACTTC
j_gene: TRBJ2-3; d_gene: TRBD1; abundance: NA; v_gene: TRBV29-1; CDR3aa: CSVTQGSDTQYF; CDR3nt: TGCAGCGTTACACAGGGGTCAGATACGCAGTATTTT
j_gene: TRBJ2-2; d_gene: TRBD2; abundance: few; v_gene: TRBV4-2; CDR3aa: CASSPRSGSQEQLFF; CDR3nt: TGTGCCAGCAGCCCTCGGAGCGGGAGCCAAGAGCAGCTGTTTTTT
j_gene: TRBJ2-7; d_gene: TRBD1; abundance: NA; v_gene: TRBV24-1; CDR3aa: CATSDPGTGGDEQYF; CDR3nt: TGTGCCACCAGTGATCCCGGGACAGGGGGCGACGAGCAGTACTTC
j_gene: TRBJ1-2; d_gene: TRBD1; abundance: NA; v_gene: TRBV25-1; CDR3aa: CASSEYGSKGQAGGYTF; CDR3nt: TGTGCCAGCAGTGAATATGGAAGTAAAGGACAGGCGGGAGGCTACACCTTC
j_gene: TRBJ1-2; d_gene: TRBD1; abundance: NA; v_gene: TRBV6-2/TRBV6-3; CDR3aa: CASSFRGRPNYGYTF; CDR3nt: TGTGCCAGCAGTTTCAGGGGGCGGCCTAACTATGGCTACACCTTC
j_gene: TRBJ2-1; d_gene: NA; abundance: NA; v_gene: TRBV5-4; CDR3aa: CASSLGGGATYNEQFF; CDR3nt: TGTGCCAGCAGCTTGGGAGGGGGAGCCACCTACAATGAGCAGTTCTTC
j_gene: TRBJ2-3; d_gene: NA; abundance: NA; v_gene: TRBV9; CDR3aa: CASGVDYPGFDTQYF; CDR3nt: TGTGCCAGCGGCGTGGACTACCCGGGTTTTGATACGCAGTATTTT
j_gene: TRBJ2-5; d_gene: NA; abundance: NA; v_gene: TRBV7-9; CDR3aa: CASSLGAGPGEASETQYF; CDR3nt: TGTGCCAGCAGCTTAGGGGCTGGACCGGGAGAAGCGTCAGAGACCCAGTACTTC
j_gene: TRBJ1-2; d_gene: NA; abundance: NA; v_gene: TRBV7-2; CDR3aa: CASSLEGRIGGYTF; CDR3nt: TGTGCCAGCAGCTTAGAAGGCAGGATAGGTGGCTACACCTTC
j_gene: TRBJ2-7; d_gene: TRBD2; abundance: many; v_gene: TRBV4-3; CDR3aa: CASSSQTSGSYEQYF; CDR3nt: TGCGCCAGCAGCTCACAGACTAGCGGGTCGTACGAGCAGTACTTC
j_gene: TRBJ1-2; d_gene: NA; abundance: NA; v_gene: TRBV5-6; CDR3aa: CASSSYYGYTF; CDR3nt: TGTGCCAGCAGCTCCTATTATGGCTACACCTTC
j_gene: TRBJ2-1; d_gene: NA; abundance: NA; v_gene: TRBV3-1/TRBV3-2; CDR3aa: CASSPAGYYNEQFF; CDR3nt: TGTGCCAGCAGCCCCGCGGGTTATTACAATGAGCAGTTCTTC